This T cell receptor (beta chain) was sequenced for a study of T cell repertoires in cytomegalovirus infection. At the level of the study: Both CMV infection and a matching HLA type were indicated by public TCR beta signatures. The study, taken as a whole, reports: Dominating the ex vivo response were HLA-C-restricted CMV-specific TCR beta clonotypes. Frequencies of public TCR beta families were cumulated, and this identified carriers of CMV plus the relevant HLA.

TCRdb processed the reads anew with MiXCR; each CDR3 protein has one entry. The sample holds more than 150,000 distinct CDR3 sequences, about 21% seen once. Trimming cost V 4 bases and J 8 bases; bases outside gene matches: 10. The CDR3 extends over 15 amino acids. Germline CDR1 reads MDHEN; CDR2 reads SYDVKM. This clonotype showed up many times. The antigen is undetermined. The sequence was obtained from a human donor in good health (CMV status not recorded). Some clones in this sample may be carry-over from other donors' samples. The sequenced sample consisted of PBMCs. The chain links TRBV28 to TRBJ2-1, with TRBD2 identical over 8 bases. The CDR3 nucleotides read TGTGCCAGCAGTTCAGTGCGGGAGGATTGGGATGAGCAGTTCTTC. Its protein product is CASSSVREDWDEQFF.